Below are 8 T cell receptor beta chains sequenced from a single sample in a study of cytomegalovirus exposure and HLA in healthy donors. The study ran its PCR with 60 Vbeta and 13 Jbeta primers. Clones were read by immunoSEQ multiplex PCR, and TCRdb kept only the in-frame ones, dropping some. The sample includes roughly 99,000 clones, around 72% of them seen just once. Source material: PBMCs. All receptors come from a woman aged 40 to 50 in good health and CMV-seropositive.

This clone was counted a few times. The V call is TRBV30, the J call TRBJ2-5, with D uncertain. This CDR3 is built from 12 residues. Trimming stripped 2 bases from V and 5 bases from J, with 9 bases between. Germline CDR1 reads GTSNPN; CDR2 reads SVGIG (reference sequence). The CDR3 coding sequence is TGTGCCTGGAGTCCGATGGGCGAGACCCAGTACTTC. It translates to CAWSPMGETQYF.

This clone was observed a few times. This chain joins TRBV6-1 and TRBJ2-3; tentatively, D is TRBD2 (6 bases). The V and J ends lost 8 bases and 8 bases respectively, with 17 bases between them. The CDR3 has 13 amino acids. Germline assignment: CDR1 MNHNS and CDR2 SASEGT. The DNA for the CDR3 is TGTGCCAGCGGGGGGTCTGACCCAGGTACGCAGTATTTT. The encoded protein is CASGGSDPGTQYF.

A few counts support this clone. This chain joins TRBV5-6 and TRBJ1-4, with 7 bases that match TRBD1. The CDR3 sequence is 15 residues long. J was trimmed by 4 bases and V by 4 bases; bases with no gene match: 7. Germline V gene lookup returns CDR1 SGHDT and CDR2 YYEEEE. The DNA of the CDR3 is TGTGCCAGCAGCGTCCGGACAGGCAATAATGAAAAACTGTTTTTT. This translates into CASSVRTGNNEKLFF.

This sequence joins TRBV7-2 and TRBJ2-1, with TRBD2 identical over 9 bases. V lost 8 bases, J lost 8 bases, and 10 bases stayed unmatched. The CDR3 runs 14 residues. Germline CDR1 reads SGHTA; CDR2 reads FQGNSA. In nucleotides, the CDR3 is TGTGCCAGCTCAAGCGGGGGGCCCGGGTATGAGCAGTTCTTC. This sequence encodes CASSSGGPGYEQFF.

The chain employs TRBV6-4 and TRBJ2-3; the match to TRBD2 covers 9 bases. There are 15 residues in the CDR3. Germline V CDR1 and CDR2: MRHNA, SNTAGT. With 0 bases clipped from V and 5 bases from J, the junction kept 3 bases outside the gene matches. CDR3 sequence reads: CASSDSVAGVDTQYF. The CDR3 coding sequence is TGTGCCAGCAGTGACTCAGTAGCGGGGGTAGATACGCAGTATTTT.

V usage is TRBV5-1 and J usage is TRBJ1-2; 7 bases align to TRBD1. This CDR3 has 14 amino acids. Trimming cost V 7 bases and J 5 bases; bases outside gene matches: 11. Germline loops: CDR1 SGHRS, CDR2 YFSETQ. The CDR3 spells CASGTGEIMYGYTF. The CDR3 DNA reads TGCGCCAGCGGTACAGGGGAGATTATGTATGGCTACACCTTC.

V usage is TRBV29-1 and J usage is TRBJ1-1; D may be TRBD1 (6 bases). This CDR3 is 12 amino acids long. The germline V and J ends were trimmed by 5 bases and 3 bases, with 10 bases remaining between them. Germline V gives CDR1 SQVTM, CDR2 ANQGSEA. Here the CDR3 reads CSVTQGHTEAFF. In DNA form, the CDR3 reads TGCAGCGTTACTCAGGGGCACACTGAAGCTTTCTTT. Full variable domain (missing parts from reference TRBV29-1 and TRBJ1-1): SAVISQKPSRDICQRGTSLTIQCQVDSQVTMMFWYRQQPGQSLTLIATANQGSEATYESGFVIDKFPISRPNLTFSTLTVSNMSPEDSSIYLCSVTQGHTEAFFGQGTRLTVV.

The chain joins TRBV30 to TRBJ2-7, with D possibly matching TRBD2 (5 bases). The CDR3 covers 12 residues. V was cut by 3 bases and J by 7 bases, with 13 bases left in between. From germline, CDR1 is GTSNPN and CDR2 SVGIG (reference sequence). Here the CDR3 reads CAWRKEVGEQYF. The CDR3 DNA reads TGTGCCTGGAGGAAGGAGGTGGGAGAGCAGTACTTC.